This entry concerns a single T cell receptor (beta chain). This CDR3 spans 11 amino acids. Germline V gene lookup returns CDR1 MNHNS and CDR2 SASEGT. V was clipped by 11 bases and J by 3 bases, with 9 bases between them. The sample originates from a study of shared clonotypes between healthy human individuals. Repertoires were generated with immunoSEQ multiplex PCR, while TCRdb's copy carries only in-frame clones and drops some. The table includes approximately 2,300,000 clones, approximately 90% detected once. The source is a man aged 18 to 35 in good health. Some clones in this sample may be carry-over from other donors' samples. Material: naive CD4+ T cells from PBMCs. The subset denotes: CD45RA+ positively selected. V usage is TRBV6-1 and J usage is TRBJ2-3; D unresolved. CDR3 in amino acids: CAGEGTDTQYF. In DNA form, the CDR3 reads TGTGCCGGCGAAGGGACAGATACGCAGTATTTT.